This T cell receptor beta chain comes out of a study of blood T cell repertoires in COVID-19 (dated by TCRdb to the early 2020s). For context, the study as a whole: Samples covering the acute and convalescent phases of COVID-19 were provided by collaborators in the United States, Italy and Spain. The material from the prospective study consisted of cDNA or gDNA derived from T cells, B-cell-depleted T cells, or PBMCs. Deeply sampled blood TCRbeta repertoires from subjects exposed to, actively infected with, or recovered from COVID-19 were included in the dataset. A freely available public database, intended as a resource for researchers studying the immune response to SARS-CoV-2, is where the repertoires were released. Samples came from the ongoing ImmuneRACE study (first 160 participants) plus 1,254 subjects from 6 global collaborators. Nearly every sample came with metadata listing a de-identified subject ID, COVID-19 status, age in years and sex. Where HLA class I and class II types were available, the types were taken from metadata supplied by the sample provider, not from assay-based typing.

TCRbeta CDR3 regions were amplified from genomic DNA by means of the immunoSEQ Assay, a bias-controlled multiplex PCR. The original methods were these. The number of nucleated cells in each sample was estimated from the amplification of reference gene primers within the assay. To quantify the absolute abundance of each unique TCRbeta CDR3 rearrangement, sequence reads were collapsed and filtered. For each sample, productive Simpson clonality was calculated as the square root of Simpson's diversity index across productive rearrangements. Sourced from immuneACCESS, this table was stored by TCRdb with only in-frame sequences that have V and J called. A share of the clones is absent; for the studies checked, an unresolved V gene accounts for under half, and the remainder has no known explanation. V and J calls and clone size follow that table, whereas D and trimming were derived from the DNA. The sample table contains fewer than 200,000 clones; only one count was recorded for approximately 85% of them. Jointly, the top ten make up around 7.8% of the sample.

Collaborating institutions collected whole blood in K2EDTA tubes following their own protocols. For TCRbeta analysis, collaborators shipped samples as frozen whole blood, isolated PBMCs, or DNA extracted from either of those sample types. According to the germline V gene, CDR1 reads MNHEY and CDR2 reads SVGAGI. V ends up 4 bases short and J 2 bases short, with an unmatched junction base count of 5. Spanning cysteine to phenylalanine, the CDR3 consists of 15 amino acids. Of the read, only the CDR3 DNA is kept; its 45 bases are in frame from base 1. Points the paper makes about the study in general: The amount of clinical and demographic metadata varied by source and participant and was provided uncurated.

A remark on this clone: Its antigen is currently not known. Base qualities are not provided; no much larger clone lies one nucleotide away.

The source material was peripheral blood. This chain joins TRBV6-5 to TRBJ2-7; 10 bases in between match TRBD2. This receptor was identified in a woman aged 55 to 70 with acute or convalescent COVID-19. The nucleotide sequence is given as TGTGCCAGCAGTTCTCGGACTAGCGGACCCTACGAGCAGTACTTC. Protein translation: CASSSRTSGPYEQYF.